The next 13 T cell receptor beta chains were all read from a single sample in a study of blood T cell repertoires in COVID-19. Here immunoSEQ multiplex PCR was the method, and the copy in TCRdb shows in-frame clones only, minus some. The sample carries around 470,000 clones, roughly 91% recorded once. The material sequenced was PBMCs or T cells enriched from blood (not recorded which). Receptor source: a man between 18 and 35 years old who had recovered from COVID-19.

The chain has TRBV6-1 and TRBJ1-2, with D uncertain. V was clipped by 2 bases and J by 4 bases, with 8 bases between them. Germline lookup yields CDR1 MNHNS and CDR2 SASEGT. This CDR3 has 13 amino acids. The CDR3 is CASSETRVYGYTF. In DNA form, the CDR3 reads TGTGCCAGCAGTGAAACCCGGGTCTATGGCTACACCTTC.

J is TRBJ2-4 and V is TRBV7-2, with TRBD2 matching over 7 bases. From germline, CDR1 is SGHTA and CDR2 FQGNSA. Trimming at V came to 2 bases and at J to 6 bases, leaving 16 bases not matched to a gene. The CDR3 has 18 amino acids. The CDR3 sequence: CASSLTTPLAEGRNIQYF. DNA for the CDR3: TGTGCCAGCAGCTTAACCACCCCTCTAGCGGAGGGGAGAAACATTCAGTACTTC.

The chain's CDR3 is CASSKLGGDTQYF. The CDR3 DNA sequence: TGTGCCAGCAGCAAACTGGGGGGAGATACGCAGTATTTT. The rearrangement links TRBV3-1 (or the pseudogene TRBV3-2) to TRBJ2-3, with D possibly TRBD2 on 6 matching bases. The CDR3 has 13 amino acids. Germline assignment: CDR1 LGHDT and CDR2 YNNKEL (reference sequence). V was pared by 5 bases and J by 5 bases, with 11 bases between.

V and J are TRBV3-1 (or the pseudogene TRBV3-2) and TRBJ2-3; TRBD1 agrees at 8 bases. The CDR3 runs to 15 residues. The ends lost 1 base at V and 4 bases at J; junction bases unmatched: 4. Germline values: CDR1 LGHDT, CDR2 YNNKEL (reference sequence). The CDR3 sequence: CASSQGTGGADTQYF. The CDR3 region has the DNA TGTGCCAGCAGCCAAGGAACAGGGGGAGCAGATACGCAGTATTTT.

In DNA form, the CDR3 reads TGCGCCAGCAGCCCTACAGGGAGCTCCTACAATGAGCAGTTCTTC. As protein: CASSPTGSSYNEQFF. The chain is built from TRBV4-1 and TRBJ2-1; D is perhaps TRBD1 (6 bases). The V end lost 4 bases, the J end lost 0 bases, and 10 bases lay between the germline ends. Germline V CDR1 and CDR2: MGHRA, YSYEKL. There are 15 residues in the CDR3.

The chain joins TRBV28 to TRBJ2-4, with D perhaps matching TRBD1 (5 bases). CDR1 MDHEN and CDR2 SYDVKM come from the germline V gene. The CDR3 sequence is 16 residues long. Trimming stripped 5 bases from V and 0 bases from J, with 14 bases between. DNA for the CDR3: TGTGCCAGCAGTCCGCGGACAAGAGAAGCCAAAAACATTCAGTACTTC. This sequence encodes CASSPRTREAKNIQYF.

The chain is built from TRBV10-2 and TRBJ1-6; D possibly corresponds to TRBD1 (5 bases). The ends were cut back, 6 bases at V and 10 bases at J, with 10 bases in the middle. The CDR3 consists of 12 residues. Germline V gives CDR1 WSHSY, CDR2 SAAADI. The chain's CDR3 is CASRARVSPLHF. The CDR3 region has the DNA TGCGCCAGCAGGGCCAGGGTATCACCCCTCCACTTT.

This clone was seen only once. V usage is TRBV2 and J usage is TRBJ1-1; 8 positions agree with TRBD1. The CDR3 totals 14 residues. V gave up 6 bases and J gave up 1 base; unmatched junction bases: 4. Germline lookup yields CDR1 SNHLY and CDR2 FYNNEI. Written as DNA, the CDR3 is TGTGCCAGCAGGGAGGACAGGGCGAACACTGAAGCTTTCTTT. Protein: CASREDRANTEAFF. The full variable domain, in which reference TRBV2 and TRBJ1-1 provide the parts outside the CDR3, is EPEVTQTPSHQVTQMGQEVILRCVPISNHLYFYWYRQILGQKVEFLVSFYNNEISEKSEIFDDQFSVERPDGSNFTLKIRSTKLEDSAMYFCASREDRANTEAFFGQGTRLTVV.

This clone was detected only once. V gene TRBV29-1 combines with J gene TRBJ2-3; D perhaps matches TRBD2 (5 bases). The CDR3 consists of 14 residues. Germline CDR1 reads SQVTM; CDR2 reads ANQGSEA. Trimming stripped 8 bases from V and 0 bases from J, with 15 bases between. As DNA, the CDR3 is TGCAGCACTGCGGGCGGACCCAGCACAGATACGCAGTATTTT. Encoded protein: CSTAGGPSTDTQYF.

The chain links TRBV5-1 to TRBJ1-5; D gene ambiguous. Per the germline V gene, CDR1 is SGHRS and CDR2 is YFSETQ. V dropped 1 base and J dropped 5 bases, with 7 bases sitting between them. The CDR3 is made up of 13 amino acids. In DNA form, the CDR3 reads TGCGCCAGCAGCTTGCTTCCCGATCAGCCCCAGCATTTT. It translates to CASSLLPDQPQHF.

The J gene is TRBJ1-1, the V gene TRBV7-8; TRBD1 aligns across 9 bases. Germline loops: CDR1 SGHVS, CDR2 FQNEAQ. The length of the CDR3 is 15 residues. V lost 5 bases, J lost 4 bases, and 8 bases stayed unmatched. CDR3 nucleotides: TGTGCCAGCAGCCGAGCGGACAGGGGCCCCACTGAAGCTTTCTTT. Amino acids: CASSRADRGPTEAFF.

This chain connects TRBV28 to TRBJ1-4; D is uncertain. This CDR3 spans 14 amino acids. Trimming removed 5 bases from V and 6 bases from J, with 13 bases in between. CDR1 and CDR2 (germline): MDHEN, SYDVKM. The CDR3 region has the DNA TGTGCCAGCAGTCTCCATAGTGCGGATGAAAAACTGTTTTTT. It translates to CASSLHSADEKLFF. Full variable domain (missing parts from reference TRBV28 and TRBJ1-4): DVKVTQSSRYLVKRTGEKVFLECVQDMDHENMFWYRQDPGLGLRLIYFSYDVKMKEKGDIPEGYSVSREKKERFSLILESASTNQTSMYLCASSLHSADEKLFFGSGTQLSVL.

The chain combines TRBV3-1 (or the pseudogene TRBV3-2) with TRBJ1-5; D not certain. This CDR3 spans 13 amino acids. The V end lost 0 bases, the J end lost 7 bases, and 7 bases lay between the germline ends. Per germline, CDR1 LGHDT and CDR2 YNNKEL (reference sequence). The CDR3 nucleotides read TGTGCCAGCAGCCAAGAGGGAGCCCAGCCCCAGCATTTT. Amino acid sequence: CASSQEGAQPQHF.